Listed here are 10 T cell receptor beta chains from one sample, sequenced in a study of T-cell memory formation after mild COVID-19. TCRdb analysed the 5' RACE reads with MiXCR anew, one entry per CDR3 protein. The sample records roughly 180,000 distinct CDR3 sequences, less than 20% being singletons. The sequenced sample consisted of PBMCs or a T cell subset sorted from them (not recorded which). These receptors all stem from a young man who had mild COVID-19 (a few samples of this study predate the infection). Cell type and time point are not known.

This clonotype was observed many times. The V gene is TRBV5-5, the J gene TRBJ2-7; unclear D gene. Trimming left V 5 bases short and J 1 base short, with 10 bases between. CDR3 length equals 13 residues. Germline V gene sequence: CDR1 SGHKS, CDR2 YYEKEE (reference sequence). In DNA form, the CDR3 reads TGTGCCAGCAGTCCCCCCGGGTCCTACGAGCAGTACGTC. It is translated as CASSPPGSYEQYV.

This clonotype was observed a handful of times. The J gene is TRBJ1-2, the V gene TRBV5-1; D is unclear. The CDR3 has 14 residues. Trimming removed 0 bases at V and 4 bases at J, with 10 bases between. Germline assignment: CDR1 SGHRS and CDR2 YFSETQ. In DNA, the CDR3 is TGCGCCAGCAGCTTGGTTCCTACCAGCTATGGCTACACCTTC. Translating gives CASSLVPTSYGYTF.

This clonotype was found a few times. The chain employs TRBV11-2 and TRBJ2-2; TRBD2 matches at 7 bases. This CDR3 has 16 amino acids. The V and J ends lost 5 bases and 7 bases, in that order; junction bases with no gene match: 13. CDR1 and CDR2 from the germline V gene are SGHAT and FQNNGV. The CDR3 loop is CASSNEAGTIVGELFF. The CDR3 DNA follows: TGTGCCAGCAGCAATGAAGCCGGGACTATAGTCGGGGAGCTGTTTTTT.

A few counts support this clonotype. The chain recombines TRBV5-6 with TRBJ1-5; 7 bases are shared with TRBD1. This CDR3 region has 16 residues. Unmatched junction bases numbered 10, after V lost 3 bases and J lost 4 bases. CDR1 is SGHDT and CDR2 is YYEEEE in the germline V gene. CDR3 in amino acids: CASSSFGQGGNQPQHF. The CDR3 DNA is TGTGCCAGCAGCTCCTTCGGGCAGGGGGGGAATCAGCCCCAGCATTTT. Together with reference TRBV5-6 and TRBJ1-5, the CDR3 gives the full variable domain: DAGVTQSPTHLIKTRGQQVTLRCSPKSGHDTVSWYQQALGQGPQFIFQYYEEEERQRGNFPDRFSGHQFPNYSSELNVNALLLGDSALYLCASSSFGQGGNQPQHFGDGTRLSIL.

The V and J genes are TRBV5-1 and TRBJ1-5, with D possibly matching TRBD1 (5 bases). The CDR3 contains 14 residues. The V end was cut by 2 bases, the J end by 5 bases, with 11 bases between. Germline CDR1 reads SGHRS; CDR2 reads YFSETQ. CDR3 residues: CASSFTGGDQPQHF. The CDR3 nucleotides read TGCGCCAGCAGCTTCACCGGGGGGGATCAGCCCCAGCATTTT.

The chain employs TRBV6-5 and TRBJ1-6; TRBD1 matches 10 bases. J gave up 6 bases and V 6 bases, and 8 bases lay outside the gene matches. This CDR3 is 16 amino acids long. From germline, CDR1 is MNHEY and CDR2 SVGAGI. CDR3 nucleotides: TGTGCCAGCAGAGAAGACAGGGGGCGTTTTAATTCACCCCTCCACTTT. It translates to CASREDRGRFNSPLHF.

This clonotype was seen a few times. The V call is TRBV5-5, the J call TRBJ1-2; 7 bases map to TRBD1. V trimming: 0 bases; J trimming: 4 bases; junction bases outside the gene matches: 9. Germline values: CDR1 SGHKS, CDR2 YYEKEE (reference sequence). This CDR3 region has 16 residues. CDR3 protein: CASSLGGDRASYGYTF. The CDR3 nucleotides are TGTGCCAGCAGCTTGGGGGGGGACAGAGCGTCCTATGGCTACACCTTC.

This clonotype was seen only a few times. The V call is TRBV7-9, the J call TRBJ2-1, with D perhaps TRBD2 (7 bases). The CDR3 is 15 residues long. V was shortened by 5 bases and J by 0 bases, with 11 bases between the two germline ends. Germline V gives CDR1 SEHNR, CDR2 FQNEAQ (reference sequence). The CDR3 is CASSNRGGSYNEQFF. The CDR3 coding sequence is TGTGCCAGCAGCAATAGGGGGGGCTCCTACAATGAGCAGTTCTTC.

The chain joins TRBV7-2 to TRBJ2-7; TRBD2 matches at 7 bases. CDR3 length equals 14 residues. Losses at the gene ends were 3 bases for V and 2 bases for J; bases not matched to a gene: 4. Germline CDR1 SGHTA, CDR2 FQGNSA. The CDR3 reads CASSLASGAYEQYV. Written as DNA, the CDR3 is TGTGCCAGCAGCTTGGCCAGCGGGGCCTACGAGCAGTACGTC.

This clonotype was recorded a few times. This chain joins TRBV2 and TRBJ1-1; tentative D call: TRBD1 (6 bases). This CDR3 is built from 12 residues. Germline loops: CDR1 SNHLY, CDR2 FYNNEI. Trimming took off 7 bases at V and 7 bases at J, with 13 bases between the two ends. DNA of the CDR3: TGTGCCAGCAACTCGGACAGAAATGAAGCTTTCTTT. It is translated as CASNSDRNEAFF.